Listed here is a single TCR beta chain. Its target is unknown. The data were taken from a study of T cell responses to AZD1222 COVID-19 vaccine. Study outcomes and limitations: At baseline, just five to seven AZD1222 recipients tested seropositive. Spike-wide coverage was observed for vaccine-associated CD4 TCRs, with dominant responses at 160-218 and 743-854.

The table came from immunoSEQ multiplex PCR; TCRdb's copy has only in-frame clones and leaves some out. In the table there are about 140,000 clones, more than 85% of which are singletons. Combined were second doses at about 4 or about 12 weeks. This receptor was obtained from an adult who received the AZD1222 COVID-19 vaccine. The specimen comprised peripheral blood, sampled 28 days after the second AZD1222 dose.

The CDR3 DNA sequence: TGCGCCAGCAGCCAAGGCTTGAGGTTGAACACTGAAGCTTTCTTT. Its translation is CASSQGLRLNTEAFF. The chain joins TRBV4-1 to TRBJ1-1; D is ambiguous. In germline, CDR1 is MGHRA, CDR2 YSYEKL. The CDR3 has 15 residues. Trimming removed 1 base at V and 0 bases at J, with 9 bases between.